The rows below give T cell receptor beta chains drawn from one sample of a study of radiotherapy plus CTLA-4 blockade in lung cancer. Assay used: immunoSEQ multiplex PCR; TCRdb lists only in-frame clones, some missing. The top ten clones hold roughly 23% of a sample with approximately 94,000 clones, about four fifths of them seen once. This specimen consisted of peripheral blood, obtained from a patient treated with radiotherapy plus ipilimumab. These receptors came from a human donor with non-small cell lung cancer that progressed on radiotherapy plus ipilimumab. The CDR3 runs from the conserved cysteine through the conserved F or W. Each record gives: V gene, clone size, D gene, J gene, CDR3 DNA, CDR3 protein. D genes are given only for firm matches. Size values are once, few and many counts, or a class for expanded clones, and some rows have none.

V: TRBV4-2
size: few
D: -
J: TRBJ1-5
DNA: TGTGCCAGCAGCCAAGGTGGCAATCAGCCCCAGCATTTT
CDR3: CASSQGGNQPQHF

V: TRBV5-4
size: -
D: TRBD2
J: TRBJ2-5
DNA: TGTGCCAGCAGCTTGATAGCGGGAGGGCTGAGAGAGACCCAGTACTTC
CDR3: CASSLIAGGLRETQYF

V: TRBV2
size: -
D: -
J: TRBJ2-3
DNA: TGTGCCAGCAGTGACTCAGCGGGTGGAGATACGCAGTATTTT
CDR3: CASSDSAGGDTQYF

V: TRBV13
size: -
D: TRBD2
J: TRBJ2-5
DNA: TGTGCCAGCAGCTTAGGATTGCCTAGCGGGGATCAAGAGACCCAGTACTTC
CDR3: CASSLGLPSGDQETQYF

V: TRBV19
size: few
D: TRBD1
J: TRBJ1-5
DNA: TGTGCCAGCGCCGGGACAGGGGACCAGCCCCAGCATTTT
CDR3: CASAGTGDQPQHF

V: TRBV6-1
size: -
D: -
J: TRBJ1-6
DNA: TGTGCCAGCAGTGAAAATAACAATTCACCCCTCCACTTT
CDR3: CASSENNNSPLHF

V: TRBV6-1
size: -
D: -
J: TRBJ2-7
DNA: TGTGCCAGCAGTTTAGGACCGCACTACGAGCAGTACTTC
CDR3: CASSLGPHYEQYF

V: TRBV5-1
size: -
D: -
J: TRBJ1-1
DNA: TGCGCCAGCAGCTTAGGGGGGAGGTCGTACACTGAAGCTTTCTTT
CDR3: CASSLGGRSYTEAFF

V: TRBV19
size: -
D: -
J: TRBJ1-3
DNA: TGTGCCAGCAAAAACAGCGCATCGGGAAACACCATATATTTT
CDR3: CASKNSASGNTIYF

V: TRBV9
size: -
D: -
J: TRBJ2-7
DNA: TGTGCCAGCAGCGTAGGTATAGGGACCGAAGACGAGCAGTACTTC
CDR3: CASSVGIGTEDEQYF

V: TRBV6-6
size: -
D: -
J: TRBJ2-1
DNA: TGTGCCAGCAGTTCGGAAGGGACATTTCTCTCTGAGCAGTTCTTC
CDR3: CASSSEGTFLSEQFF

V: TRBV27
size: -
D: -
J: TRBJ2-7
DNA: TGTGCCAGCAGACCGGGACTCCGTCGCGCCTACGAGCAGTACTTC
CDR3: CASRPGLRRAYEQYF

V: TRBV18
size: -
D: TRBD1
J: TRBJ1-4
DNA: TGTGCCAGCTCACCAAACAGGGGCAGGGGTAAGAATAAAGAAAAACTGTTTTTT
CDR3: CASSPNRGRGKNKEKLFF

V: TRBV6-6
size: -
D: TRBD1
J: TRBJ1-2
DNA: TGTGCCAGCAGTTACTCGACTGGACAGGGCCGTGGCTACACCTTC
CDR3: CASSYSTGQGRGYTF

V: TRBV5-1
size: -
D: -
J: TRBJ2-2
DNA: TGCGCCAGCAGGGAGGGGAGTAACACCGGGGAGCTGTTTTTT
CDR3: CASREGSNTGELFF

V: TRBV11-2
size: -
D: TRBD2
J: TRBJ2-7
DNA: TGTGCCAGCAGCTTGGGACTAGCGGGAGAGACCTACGAGCAGTACTTC
CDR3: CASSLGLAGETYEQYF

V: TRBV28
size: once
D: TRBD2
J: TRBJ2-7
DNA: TGTGCCAGCAGTCCCCCGACTAGCGGGAGGGCGCGCGAGCAGTACTTC
CDR3: CASSPPTSGRAREQYF

V: TRBV14
size: -
D: TRBD2
J: TRBJ2-1
DNA: TGTGCCAGCAGCCAATGGCTAGCGGGCCCCAATGAGCAGTTCTTC
CDR3: CASSQWLAGPNEQFF

V: TRBV2
size: -
D: -
J: TRBJ1-2
DNA: TGTGCCAGCAGTGACCAGGGTCAATATGGCTACACCTTC
CDR3: CASSDQGQYGYTF

V: TRBV29-1
size: -
D: TRBD2
J: TRBJ2-1
DNA: TGCAGCATAACCGGGACTACCCACAATGAGCAGTTCTTC
CDR3: CSITGTTHNEQFF

V: TRBV5-4
size: -
D: -
J: TRBJ1-1
DNA: TGTGCCAGCAGCCTCGGGGGGAGGTGGAACACTGAAGCTTTCTTT
CDR3: CASSLGGRWNTEAFF

V: TRBV5-1
size: -
D: -
J: TRBJ1-5
DNA: TGCGCCAGCAGCTTGGAGGGGCCCCCTCAGCCCCAGCATTTT
CDR3: CASSLEGPPQPQHF

V: TRBV6-5
size: -
D: -
J: TRBJ1-1
DNA: TGTGCCAGCAGTAGGATTGGCTCTGAAGCTTTCTTT
CDR3: CASSRIGSEAFF

V: TRBV5-1
size: -
D: TRBD2
J: TRBJ2-2
DNA: TGCGCCAGCAGCTTGGCAGGGGGCGCAGGTAGCGGGAGGACCGGGGAGCTGTTTTTT
CDR3: CASSLAGGAGSGRTGELFF

V: TRBV6-6
size: once
D: -
J: TRBJ2-5
DNA: TGTGCCAGCAGTTACACAGGGCCTTTGAAGGGGACCCAGTACTTC
CDR3: CASSYTGPLKGTQYF

V: TRBV10-3
size: -
D: TRBD1
J: TRBJ2-5
DNA: TGTGCCATCAGTGGCCGGGACAGCAGCCAAGAGACCCAGTACTTC
CDR3: CAISGRDSSQETQYF

V: TRBV5-4
size: -
D: -
J: TRBJ2-2
DNA: TGTGCCAGCAGCTCCCCGGGACGGCTGAACACCGGGGAGCTGTTTTTT
CDR3: CASSSPGRLNTGELFF

V: TRBV28
size: few
D: -
J: TRBJ1-3
DNA: TGTGCCAGCAGTCCCGCCCCGGGGTCCTCTGGAAACACCATATATTTT
CDR3: CASSPAPGSSGNTIYF

V: TRBV2
size: -
D: -
J: TRBJ1-4
DNA: TGTGCCAGAAGGACCGCGCAACAGAGAGCAACTAATGAAAAACTGTTTTTT
CDR3: CARRTAQQRATNEKLFF

V: TRBV18
size: -
D: -
J: TRBJ1-1
DNA: TGTGCCAGCTCACCGGCGGCTATGACCGCTTTCTTT
CDR3: CASSPAAMTAFF

V: TRBV5-1
size: -
D: TRBD1
J: TRBJ2-7
DNA: TGCGCCAGCAGCCTCCGGGACAGGGGCTCCGAGCAGTACTTC
CDR3: CASSLRDRGSEQYF

V: TRBV30
size: -
D: TRBD1
J: TRBJ1-1
DNA: TGTGCCTGGAACAGACAGGGAGGGAACACTGAAGCTTTCTTT
CDR3: CAWNRQGGNTEAFF

V: TRBV6-4
size: -
D: -
J: TRBJ1-5
DNA: TGTGCCAGCAGTGACAGGGGGGGGACTCAGCCCCAGCATTTT
CDR3: CASSDRGGTQPQHF

V: TRBV2
size: -
D: -
J: TRBJ2-1
DNA: TGTGCCAACGGACGATACAATGAGCAGTTCTTC
CDR3: CANGRYNEQFF

V: TRBV28
size: many
D: TRBD2
J: TRBJ2-7
DNA: TGTGCCAGCAGTTTGGGACTAGCGGGAGGCTACGAGCAGTACTTC
CDR3: CASSLGLAGGYEQYF

V: TRBV6-6
size: -
D: TRBD1
J: TRBJ1-5
DNA: TGTGCCAGCAGCCGGGACAGGTTGGGCCAGGGGCAGCCCCAGCATTTT
CDR3: CASSRDRLGQGQPQHF

V: TRBV7-8
size: few
D: -
J: TRBJ2-2
DNA: TGTGCCAGCAGTTTCGACAGGAACACCGGGGAGCTGTTTTTT
CDR3: CASSFDRNTGELFF

V: TRBV6-1
size: -
D: -
J: TRBJ1-1
DNA: TGTGCCAGCAGTGAACGCGTCAGCTACACTGAAGCTTTCTTT
CDR3: CASSERVSYTEAFF

V: TRBV27
size: -
D: -
J: TRBJ2-1
DNA: TGTGCCAGCAGTTTATCGATGGCGGATAGCTCCTACAATGAGCAGTTCTTC
CDR3: CASSLSMADSSYNEQFF

V: TRBV9
size: -
D: TRBD2
J: TRBJ2-1
DNA: TGTGCCAGCAGCGTAGATCCTAGCGGGAGGGGCGGTGAGCAGTTCTTC
CDR3: CASSVDPSGRGGEQFF

V: TRBV5-1
size: -
D: TRBD2
J: TRBJ2-1
DNA: TGCGCCAGCAGCCCGGGACTAGCGGGAGACAATGAGCAGTTCTTC
CDR3: CASSPGLAGDNEQFF

V: TRBV28
size: -
D: -
J: TRBJ1-2
DNA: TGTGCCAGCAGTTTATACACGGCGGGACCTCCGGAGGGTGGCTACACCTTC
CDR3: CASSLYTAGPPEGGYTF

V: TRBV2
size: -
D: TRBD2
J: TRBJ2-3
DNA: TGTGCCAGCCGTAGACTAGCGGGAGTCACAGATACGCAGTATTTT
CDR3: CASRRLAGVTDTQYF

V: TRBV29-1
size: few
D: -
J: TRBJ1-2
DNA: TGCAGCGTCGGGCGACAAGATACTAACTATGGCTACACCTTC
CDR3: CSVGRQDTNYGYTF

V: TRBV19
size: -
D: TRBD2
J: TRBJ2-3
DNA: TGTGCCAGTAGCCTACTAGCGGGAGATGGGGCAGATACGCAGTATTTT
CDR3: CASSLLAGDGADTQYF

V: TRBV5-6
size: many
D: -
J: TRBJ2-7
DNA: TGTGCCAGCAGCGCCAGGGGTGTCACAGACGAGCAGTACTTC
CDR3: CASSARGVTDEQYF

V: TRBV6-6
size: -
D: -
J: TRBJ1-1
DNA: TGTGCCAGCGGAATTATAGGCACTGAAGCTTTCTTT
CDR3: CASGIIGTEAFF

V: TRBV27
size: -
D: TRBD1
J: TRBJ2-2
DNA: TGTGCCAGCAGTCCAATGGACAGGGGGACCGGGGAGCTGTTTTTT
CDR3: CASSPMDRGTGELFF

V: TRBV9
size: -
D: TRBD2
J: TRBJ2-1
DNA: TGTGCCAGCAGCGTAGTGAGCGGGATGCTGGGTGAGCAGTTCTTC
CDR3: CASSVVSGMLGEQFF

V: TRBV4-1
size: -
D: -
J: TRBJ2-2
DNA: TGCGCCAGCAGCCAGGGGGGGCCGGGACAGATCACCGGGGAGCTGTTTTTT
CDR3: CASSQGGPGQITGELFF

V: TRBV27
size: once
D: TRBD1
J: TRBJ2-5
DNA: TGTGCCAGCAGTACCAGGGGGCGCGAGACCCAGTACTTC
CDR3: CASSTRGRETQYF

V: TRBV27
size: few
D: TRBD1
J: TRBJ1-1
DNA: TGTGCCACCAAACTTCCTTCAAAGGGACAGATGAACACTGAAGCTTTCTTT
CDR3: CATKLPSKGQMNTEAFF

V: TRBV11-2
size: -
D: TRBD1
J: TRBJ1-2
DNA: TGTGCCAGCAGCCCCGACAGGGCGCGGGGCTACACCTTC
CDR3: CASSPDRARGYTF

V: TRBV10-3
size: few
D: -
J: TRBJ1-5
DNA: TGCGCTACGATCGGGGAAGGCAATCAGCCCCAGCATTTT
CDR3: CATIGEGNQPQHF

V: TRBV4-2
size: -
D: -
J: TRBJ1-3
DNA: TGTGCCAGCAGCCAGGATCAGGGGTCTGGAAACACCATATATTTT
CDR3: CASSQDQGSGNTIYF

V: TRBV27
size: -
D: -
J: TRBJ1-1
DNA: TGTGCCAGCAGTTTCCGGCCGGGGTTGGGAGCTTTCTTT
CDR3: CASSFRPGLGAFF

V: TRBV12-5
size: -
D: -
J: TRBJ1-1
DNA: TGTGCTAGTGGTTCCAGGGCCATGTCCCTCGAAGCTTTCTTT
CDR3: CASGSRAMSLEAFF

V: TRBV30
size: -
D: -
J: TRBJ2-2
DNA: TGTGCCGGCGGGACCTTAATAACGAACACCGGGGAGCTGTTTTTT
CDR3: CAGGTLITNTGELFF

V: TRBV7-9
size: -
D: -
J: TRBJ1-5
DNA: TGTGCCAGCAGTGGGGAGACCGTCCAGCCCCAGCATTTT
CDR3: CASSGETVQPQHF